This is a list of T cell receptor beta chains from one sample in a study of cytomegalovirus exposure and HLA in healthy donors. Method: immunoSEQ multiplex PCR; TCRdb's copy keeps in-frame clones and lacks some. The table lists about 170,000 clones, roughly 85% of them singletons. What was sequenced was PBMCs. The receptors were gathered from a man between 40 and 49 years old in good health and CMV-seropositive. Both conserved end residues are part of each CDR3.

v_gene: TRBV28; CDR3aa: CASSLTSGRGSDTQYF
v_gene: TRBV6-1; CDR3aa: CASSVRFQGQGGNTIYF
v_gene: TRBV19; CDR3aa: CASSILGGQSGEQFF
v_gene: TRBV29-1; CDR3aa: CSATPTGSNTEAFF
v_gene: TRBV5-1; CDR3aa: CASSSGQGASGYTF
v_gene: TRBV5-4; CDR3aa: CASSLGQGTLRNEQYF
v_gene: TRBV11-2; CDR3aa: CASSYTGVKPYNEQFF
v_gene: TRBV10-3; CDR3aa: CAISEWGDADTQYF
v_gene: TRBV28; CDR3aa: CASTVWEVTPSGANVLTF
v_gene: TRBV28; CDR3aa: CATLTVGVNQPQHF
v_gene: TRBV18; CDR3aa: CASSWGQERETQYF
v_gene: TRBV5-1; CDR3aa: CASIPQGARDTEAFF
v_gene: TRBV5-1; CDR3aa: CASSLGFGRTSGDPLDEQFF
v_gene: TRBV10-3; CDR3aa: CAIGSARETQYF
v_gene: TRBV9; CDR3aa: CASSVASGTGELFF
v_gene: TRBV19; CDR3aa: CAVADRTATNEKLFF
v_gene: TRBV18; CDR3aa: CASSAWTSGTQETQYF
v_gene: TRBV9; CDR3aa: CASSGRLAGGSTDTQYF
v_gene: TRBV11-3; CDR3aa: CASSLSSGETQYF
v_gene: TRBV7-9; CDR3aa: CASSERQGTDTQYF
v_gene: TRBV5-4; CDR3aa: CASSFAGAEQYF
v_gene: TRBV29-1; CDR3aa: CSVGFGTGVGYTF
v_gene: TRBV10-1; CDR3aa: CASSEAGKNTEAFF
v_gene: TRBV7-2; CDR3aa: CASSPFGGTDTQYF
v_gene: TRBV10-1; CDR3aa: CASSESGTSQETQYF
v_gene: TRBV27; CDR3aa: CASRGPQGANSYNEQFF
v_gene: TRBV2; CDR3aa: CASSPGHIIEAFF
v_gene: TRBV19; CDR3aa: CASSIDRGKSGELFF
v_gene: TRBV29-1; CDR3aa: CSAGGLPGQFF
v_gene: TRBV6-1; CDR3aa: CASSERHSYEQYF
v_gene: TRBV11-2; CDR3aa: CASSFTLGSYNEQFF
v_gene: TRBV5-1; CDR3aa: CASSLGLAGGSDTQYF
v_gene: TRBV28; CDR3aa: CASVPSSSYEQYF
v_gene: TRBV11-3; CDR3aa: CASSLGDTSSYEQYF